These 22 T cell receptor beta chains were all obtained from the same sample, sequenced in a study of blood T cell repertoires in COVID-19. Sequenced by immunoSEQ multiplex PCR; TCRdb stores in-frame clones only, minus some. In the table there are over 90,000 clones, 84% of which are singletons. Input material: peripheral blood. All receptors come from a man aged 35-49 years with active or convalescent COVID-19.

The DNA of the CDR3 is TGCAGCGTTGGGACAGCCCAAGAGACCCAGTACTTC. It encodes CSVGTAQETQYF. J is TRBJ2-5 and V is TRBV29-1, with a possible D match to TRBD1 (6 bases). Germline V lookup: CDR1 SQVTM, CDR2 ANQGSEA. This CDR3 has 12 residues. V gave up 4 bases and J gave up 1 base, with 7 bases separating them.

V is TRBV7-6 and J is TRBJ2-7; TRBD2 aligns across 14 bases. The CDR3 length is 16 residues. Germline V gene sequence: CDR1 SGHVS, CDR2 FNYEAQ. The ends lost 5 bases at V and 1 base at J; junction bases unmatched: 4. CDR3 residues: CASSPGTSGGSYEQYF. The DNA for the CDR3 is TGTGCCAGCAGCCCCGGGACTAGCGGGGGATCCTACGAGCAGTACTTC. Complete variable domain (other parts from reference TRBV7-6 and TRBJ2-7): GAGVSQSPRYKVTKRGQDVALRCDPISGHVSLYWYRQALGQGPEFLTYFNYEAQQDKSGLPNDRFSAERPEGSISTLTIQRTEQRDSAMYRCASSPGTSGGSYEQYFGPGTRLTVT.

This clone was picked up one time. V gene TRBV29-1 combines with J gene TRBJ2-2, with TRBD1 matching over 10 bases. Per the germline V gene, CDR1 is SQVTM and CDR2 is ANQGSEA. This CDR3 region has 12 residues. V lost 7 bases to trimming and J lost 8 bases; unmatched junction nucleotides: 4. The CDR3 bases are TGCAGCGCTGACAGGGGGCTGGGGGAGCTGTTTTTT. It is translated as CSADRGLGELFF.

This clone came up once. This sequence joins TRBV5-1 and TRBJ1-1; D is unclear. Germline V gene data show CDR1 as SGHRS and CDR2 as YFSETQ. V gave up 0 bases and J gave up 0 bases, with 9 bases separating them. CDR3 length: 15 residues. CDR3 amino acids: CASSLDSRMNTEAFF. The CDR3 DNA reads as TGCGCCAGCAGCTTGGATAGCCGTATGAACACTGAAGCTTTCTTT.

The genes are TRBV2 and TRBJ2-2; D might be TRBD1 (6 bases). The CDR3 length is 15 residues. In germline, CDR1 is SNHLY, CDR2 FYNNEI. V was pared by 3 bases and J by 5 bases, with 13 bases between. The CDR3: CASSEHTGYTGELFF. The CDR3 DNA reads TGTGCCAGCAGTGAGCATACAGGGTATACCGGGGAGCTGTTTTTT.

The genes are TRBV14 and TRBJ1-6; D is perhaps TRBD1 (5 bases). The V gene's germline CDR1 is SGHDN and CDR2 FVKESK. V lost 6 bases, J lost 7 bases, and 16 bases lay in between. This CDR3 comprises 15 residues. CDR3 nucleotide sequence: TGTGCCAGCAGTCTCCTAGGGGAGGGCAATTCACCCCTCCACTTT. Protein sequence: CASSLLGEGNSPLHF.

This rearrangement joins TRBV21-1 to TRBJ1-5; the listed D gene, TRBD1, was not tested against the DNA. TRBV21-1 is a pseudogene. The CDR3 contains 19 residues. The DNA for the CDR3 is TGTGCCAGCAGCAAAGTTTGCCGGGACAACCATTATAGCAATCAGCCCCAGCATTTT. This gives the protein CASSKVCRDNHYSNQPQHF.

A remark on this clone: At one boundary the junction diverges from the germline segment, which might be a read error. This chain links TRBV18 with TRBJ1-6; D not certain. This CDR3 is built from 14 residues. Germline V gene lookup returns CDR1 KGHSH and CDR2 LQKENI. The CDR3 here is CASAPAEYNSPLHF. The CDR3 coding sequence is TGTGCCAGCGCACCCGCCGAGTATAATTCACCCCTCCACTTT.

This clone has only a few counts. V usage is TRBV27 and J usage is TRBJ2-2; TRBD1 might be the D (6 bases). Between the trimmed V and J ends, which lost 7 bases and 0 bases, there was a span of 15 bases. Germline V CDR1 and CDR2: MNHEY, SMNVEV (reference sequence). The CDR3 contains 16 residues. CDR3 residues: CASTYHRVSNTGELFF. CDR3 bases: TGTGCCAGCACCTACCACAGGGTATCGAACACCGGGGAGCTGTTTTTT.

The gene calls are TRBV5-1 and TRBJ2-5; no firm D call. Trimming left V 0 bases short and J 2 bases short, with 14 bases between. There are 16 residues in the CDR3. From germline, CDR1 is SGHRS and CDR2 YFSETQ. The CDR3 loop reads CASSLDPTGQQETQYF. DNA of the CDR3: TGCGCCAGCAGCTTGGACCCGACTGGTCAACAAGAGACCCAGTACTTC. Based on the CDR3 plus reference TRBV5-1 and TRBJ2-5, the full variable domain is KAGVTQTPRYLIKTRGQQVTLSCSPISGHRSVSWYQQTPGQGLQFLFEYFSETQRNKGNFPGRFSGRQFSNSRSEMNVSTLELGDSALYLCASSLDPTGQQETQYFGPGTRLLVL.

For the CDR3, the DNA is TGCGCCAGCAGCTTAGGGGGATGGAGCAATCAGCCCCAGCATTTT. Its protein is CASSLGGWSNQPQHF. The chain joins TRBV5-1 to TRBJ1-5; possibly TRBD1 for D (6 bases). The CDR3 is 15 residues long. Trimming shortened V by 2 bases and J by 1 base, and 10 bases separated the two germline ends. CDR1 SGHRS and CDR2 YFSETQ come from the germline V gene.

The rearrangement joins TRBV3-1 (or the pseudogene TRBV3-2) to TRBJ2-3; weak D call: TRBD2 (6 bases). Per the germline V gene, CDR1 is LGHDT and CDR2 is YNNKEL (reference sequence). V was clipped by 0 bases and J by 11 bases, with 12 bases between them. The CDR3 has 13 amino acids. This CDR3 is CASSQDLAGRQYF. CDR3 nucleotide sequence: TGTGCCAGCAGCCAAGACCTGGCGGGGAGGCAGTATTTT.

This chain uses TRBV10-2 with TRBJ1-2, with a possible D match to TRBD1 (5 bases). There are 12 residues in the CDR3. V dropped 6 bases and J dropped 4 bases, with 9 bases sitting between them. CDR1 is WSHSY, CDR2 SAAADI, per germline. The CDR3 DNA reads TGCGCCAGCAGGGTAGACAGCTATGGCTACACCTTC. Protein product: CASRVDSYGYTF.

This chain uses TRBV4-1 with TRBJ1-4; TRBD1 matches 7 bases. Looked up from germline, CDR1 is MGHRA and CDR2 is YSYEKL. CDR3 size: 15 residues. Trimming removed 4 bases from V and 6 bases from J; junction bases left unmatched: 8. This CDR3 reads CASSLAGQPYEKLFF. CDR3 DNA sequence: TGCGCCAGCAGCCTAGCGGGACAGCCCTATGAAAAACTGTTTTTT.

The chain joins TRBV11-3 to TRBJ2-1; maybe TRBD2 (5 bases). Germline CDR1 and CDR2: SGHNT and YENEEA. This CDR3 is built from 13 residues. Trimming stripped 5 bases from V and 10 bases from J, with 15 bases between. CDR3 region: CASSDSGGREQFF. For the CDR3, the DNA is TGTGCCAGCAGCGACTCTGGCGGGCGGGAGCAGTTCTTC.

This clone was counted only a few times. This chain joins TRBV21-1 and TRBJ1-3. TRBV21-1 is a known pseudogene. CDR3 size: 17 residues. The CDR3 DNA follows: TGTGCCAGCAGCAAACGTCGACGGGGAAGCTCTGGAAACACCATATATTTT. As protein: CASSKRRRGSSGNTIYF.

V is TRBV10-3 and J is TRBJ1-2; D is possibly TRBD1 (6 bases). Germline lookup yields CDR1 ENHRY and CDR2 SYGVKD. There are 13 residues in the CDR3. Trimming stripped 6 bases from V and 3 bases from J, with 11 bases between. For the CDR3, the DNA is TGTGCCATCAGGACCCCAGGGGACTATGGCTACACCTTC. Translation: CAIRTPGDYGYTF.

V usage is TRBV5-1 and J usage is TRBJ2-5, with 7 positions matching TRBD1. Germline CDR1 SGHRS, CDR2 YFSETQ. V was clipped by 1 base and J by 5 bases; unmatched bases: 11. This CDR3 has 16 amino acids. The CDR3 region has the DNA TGCGCCAGCAGCTTGAGGGGGCAGGGCTCTTCGGAGACCCAGTACTTC. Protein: CASSLRGQGSSETQYF.

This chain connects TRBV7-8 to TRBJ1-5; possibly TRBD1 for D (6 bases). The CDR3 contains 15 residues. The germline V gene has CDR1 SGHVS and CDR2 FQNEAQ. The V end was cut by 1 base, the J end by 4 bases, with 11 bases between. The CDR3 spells CASSLVAGANQPQHF. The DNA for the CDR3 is TGTGCCAGCAGCTTAGTGGCAGGGGCAAATCAGCCCCAGCATTTT.

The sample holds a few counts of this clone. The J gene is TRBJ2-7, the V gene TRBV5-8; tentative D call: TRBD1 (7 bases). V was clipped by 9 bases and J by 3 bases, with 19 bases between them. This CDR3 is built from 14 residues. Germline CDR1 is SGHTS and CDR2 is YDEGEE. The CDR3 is CATRRRGQFYEQYF. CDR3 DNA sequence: TGTGCCACCCGCCGGAGGGGGCAATTCTACGAGCAGTACTTC.

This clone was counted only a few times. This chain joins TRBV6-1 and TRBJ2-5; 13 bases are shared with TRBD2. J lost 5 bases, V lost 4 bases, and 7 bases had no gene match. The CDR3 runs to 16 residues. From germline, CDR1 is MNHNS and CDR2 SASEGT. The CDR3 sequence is CASSVLAGGPEETQYF. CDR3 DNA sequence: TGTGCCAGCAGTGTACTAGCGGGGGGGCCAGAGGAGACCCAGTACTTC.

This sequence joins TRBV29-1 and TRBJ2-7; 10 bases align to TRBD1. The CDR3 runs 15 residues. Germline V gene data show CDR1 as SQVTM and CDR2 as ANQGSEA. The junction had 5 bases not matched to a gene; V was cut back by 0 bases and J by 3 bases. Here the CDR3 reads CSVEEGQGPHYEQYF. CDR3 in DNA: TGCAGCGTTGAAGAGGGACAGGGGCCGCACTACGAGCAGTACTTC.